These T cell receptor beta chains were read from a single sample in a study of CD8 T cells in Susac syndrome. From the immunoSEQ multiplex PCR reads, TCRdb called clonotypes with MiXCR, one entry per CDR3 protein. The sample has around 160,000 distinct CDR3 sequences, roughly 94% seen once. The sample consisted of CD4+ T cells from PBMCs. Every receptor here comes from a human donor with multiple sclerosis. CDR3s include the opening cysteine and the closing phenylalanine or tryptophan. The order of the fields is J gene, clone size, CDR3 length, D gene, V gene, CDR3 protein, CDR3 DNA. The D gene is left open where the match is weak. The size field is filled for only some rows; it gives once, few, many or a size class.

J gene: TRBJ2-1
clone size: .
CDR3 length: 17
D gene: TRBD2
V gene: TRBV24-1
CDR3 protein: CATSDPKRGGLEGEQFF
CDR3 DNA: TGTGCCACCAGTGATCCCAAGCGGGGGGGCCTAGAAGGGGAGCAGTTCTTC

J gene: TRBJ2-7
clone size: .
CDR3 length: 13
D gene: TRBD2
V gene: TRBV30
CDR3 protein: CAWSSLAGDEQYF
CDR3 DNA: TGTGCCTGGAGTAGCCTAGCGGGAGACGAGCAGTACTTC

J gene: TRBJ2-5
clone size: .
CDR3 length: 17
D gene: .
V gene: TRBV20-1
CDR3 protein: CSASPRERGVKGETQYF
CDR3 DNA: TGCAGTGCTAGTCCGCGGGAGAGGGGGGTTAAGGGCGAGACCCAGTACTTC

J gene: TRBJ2-1
clone size: .
CDR3 length: 13
D gene: .
V gene: TRBV4-3
CDR3 protein: CASSQDLGGEQFF
CDR3 DNA: TGCGCCAGCAGCCAAGATCTGGGAGGTGAGCAGTTCTTC

J gene: TRBJ2-5
clone size: .
CDR3 length: 13
D gene: TRBD1
V gene: TRBV7-9
CDR3 protein: CASTLGQDGTQYF
CDR3 DNA: TGTGCCAGCACCCTGGGACAGGATGGGACCCAGTACTTC

J gene: TRBJ1-2
clone size: once
CDR3 length: 12
D gene: TRBD1
V gene: TRBV29-1
CDR3 protein: CSVEPGGTTYTF
CDR3 DNA: TGCAGCGTTGAACCAGGGGGCACAACCTACACCTTC

J gene: TRBJ1-1
clone size: once
CDR3 length: 15
D gene: .
V gene: TRBV5-1
CDR3 protein: CASRKDGLGNTEAFF
CDR3 DNA: TGCGCCAGCAGAAAGGACGGGTTGGGGAACACTGAAGCTTTCTTT

J gene: TRBJ2-5
clone size: .
CDR3 length: 15
D gene: TRBD2
V gene: TRBV5-1
CDR3 protein: CASSLDPGGQETQYF
CDR3 DNA: TGCGCCAGCAGCTTGGACCCGGGGGGCCAAGAGACCCAGTACTTC

J gene: TRBJ1-5
clone size: .
CDR3 length: 13
D gene: TRBD1
V gene: TRBV30
CDR3 protein: CAWDPRGHQPQHF
CDR3 DNA: TGTGCCTGGGACCCCAGGGGGCACCAGCCCCAGCATTTT

J gene: TRBJ1-2
clone size: .
CDR3 length: 11
D gene: .
V gene: TRBV20-1
CDR3 protein: CSANGARGYTF
CDR3 DNA: TGCAGTGCTAATGGGGCGCGTGGCTACACCTTC

J gene: TRBJ2-5
clone size: .
CDR3 length: 12
D gene: TRBD2
V gene: TRBV6-2/TRBV6-3
CDR3 protein: CASLAGGETQYF
CDR3 DNA: TGTGCCAGCCTCGCGGGGGGAGAGACCCAGTACTTC

J gene: TRBJ2-5
clone size: .
CDR3 length: 14
D gene: TRBD2
V gene: TRBV7-2
CDR3 protein: CASSWGGVGETQYF
CDR3 DNA: TGTGCCAGCAGCTGGGGGGGGGTAGGAGAGACCCAGTACTTC

J gene: TRBJ1-5
clone size: .
CDR3 length: 17
D gene: .
V gene: TRBV6-2/TRBV6-3
CDR3 protein: CASSYSTRGGINQPQHF
CDR3 DNA: TGTGCCAGCAGTTACTCGACTAGAGGAGGGATCAATCAGCCCCAGCATTTT

J gene: TRBJ2-1
clone size: .
CDR3 length: 16
D gene: .
V gene: TRBV27
CDR3 protein: CASRASDTKSFNEQFF
CDR3 DNA: TGTGCCAGCAGAGCGTCGGACACTAAAAGTTTCAATGAGCAGTTCTTC

J gene: TRBJ1-1
clone size: once
CDR3 length: 15
D gene: TRBD1
V gene: TRBV6-2/TRBV6-3
CDR3 protein: CASSYGTGSDTEAFF
CDR3 DNA: TGTGCCAGCAGTTATGGGACAGGATCGGACACTGAAGCTTTCTTT

J gene: TRBJ1-5
clone size: .
CDR3 length: 13
D gene: .
V gene: TRBV12-3/TRBV12-4
CDR3 protein: CASRPQESQPQHF
CDR3 DNA: TGTGCCAGCAGACCGCAGGAGTCCCAGCCCCAGCATTTT

J gene: TRBJ1-2
clone size: .
CDR3 length: 13
D gene: .
V gene: TRBV12-3/TRBV12-4
CDR3 protein: CASFGTAGYGYTF
CDR3 DNA: TGTGCCAGCTTCGGTACTGCGGGCTATGGCTACACCTTC